This T cell receptor beta chain originates from a study of T cells after yellow fever vaccination (dated by TCRdb to between 2018 and 2021). For the study in its entirety: Memory subsets (EM, EMRA, CM and Tscm) were sorted on a BD FACS Aria III using CD3, CD45RA, CCR7 and CD95 staining. The SMART-Seq v4 Ultra Low Input RNA kit was used to prepare libraries from fractions with low cell numbers. To follow T-cell clones before and after both primary and booster YFV17D yellow fever vaccination, bulk TCR alpha and beta repertoires underwent longitudinal sequencing. Two healthy male donors, one aged 18 to 30 and one aged 30 to 40 years, made up the cohort. Blood was drawn at multiple timepoints before and after primary and secondary immunization, with bulk PBMC replicates and cell subsets isolated. Memory subsets were sorted on days 0, 15 and 45 and at 18 months after primary vaccination, and on days 0, 15 and 45 after the 30-year booster.

There are many counts of this clonotype. Base qualities are not provided; no much larger clone lies one nucleotide away. Broad study findings and their caveats: The secondary T-cell response was weaker than the primary response but faster, peaking on day 5 instead of day 15. Because abundant contaminating clonotypes from the bulk population could be contained in FACS-sorted repertoires, computational filtering was required. A small fraction of clonotypes appeared in both the CD4 and CD8 compartments, likely as a result of convergent recombination. After the booster, most of the clones that had expanded following primary vaccination were detected again (almost 98% of CD4 and roughly 90% of CD8), which suggests that memory was broadly maintained. Because the study included only a couple of donors, the extent to which the findings can be generalized is limited. In the sorted memory subsets on day 0, nearly all of the vaccine-responding clonotypes fell below detection.

In light of the paper, this sample's treatment or condition label describes: live attenuated yellow fever vaccine strain. PBMCs were isolated from peripheral blood using a standard Ficoll-Paque protocol. The RNeasy Micro Kit was used to extract RNA from sorted memory subsets. TCR cDNA was made using 5'RACE template switching, a step that added a universal primer site and unique molecular identifiers. cDNA synthesis was primed from both the TCR alpha and TCR beta constant segments. Two PCR steps were used to amplify libraries, with sample barcodes and sequencing adapters being added in the second step. Sequencing of libraries was done on Illumina HiSeq 2500 (2x100 bp) or NovaSeq (2x150 bp). On the authors' methods: Reads were demultiplexed and collapsed into UMI consensus sequences with MIGEC, and V(D)J alignment was performed with MiXCR. Using edgeR on replicate PBMC samples, clonotypes were called vaccine-responding if FDR was below 0.01 and the log2 fold change was above 5 up to day 15. Each bulk clonotype received a CD4 or CD8 identity based on whether the sequenced CD4 or CD8 repertoire contained that clonotype at higher abundance. To estimate how each clone was distributed across memory phenotypes, clonotype frequencies in memory subsets were weighted by the numbers of FACS-sorted cells. TCRdb reprocessing: public reads trimmed at Q25 with fastp, clones called with MiXCR, in-frame beta chains kept. When rows share a CDR3 protein, they turn into one entry using the most common DNA and genes. For this entry, the V and J calls and clone size follow TCRdb and not the study's own pipeline. For this sample the table gives 25,000 to 30,000 distinct CDR3 sequences, of which roughly 6.3% were detected only once. The ten largest clones represent 20% to 30% of the sample.

This sequence originates from a man younger than 45 who received the YFV17D yellow fever vaccine. The sequenced sample was PBMCs, either bulk or a sorted T-cell subset (CD4+, CD8+, memory, or dextramer-sorted; not recorded which), obtained on the day of the yellow fever booster vaccination.

CDR3 sequence: CSASGGASTDTQYF. The sequenced DNA is TGCAGTGCTAGTGGGGGGGCGAGCACAGATACGCAGTATTTT. The receptor chain draws on TRBV20-1 and TRBJ2-3, and perhaps TRBD2 as D gene, on 7 matching bases. V loses 3 bases of germline sequence and J loses 0 bases, and the interval between the two ends is 10 bases. CDR1 DFQATT and CDR2 SNEGSKA were looked up in the germline V gene (reference sequence). The CDR3, from cysteine to phenylalanine, totals 14 residues. The only DNA kept is the CDR3, 42 bases in frame from the first base.